This is a list of T cell receptor beta chains from one sample in a study of T cell repertoires in cytomegalovirus infection. TCRdb reanalysed the reads using MiXCR and keeps one entry per CDR3 protein. The sample has roughly 990,000 distinct CDR3 sequences; around 29% are singletons. No antigens are known for them. The starting material was cultured CD8+ T cells from PBMCs, obtained from culture after CMV antigen stimulation. Source of these receptors: a human donor in good health (CMV status not recorded). Some clones in this sample may be carry-over from other donors' samples. Both conserved end residues are part of each CDR3. Each record gives: D gene, clone size, J gene, V gene, CDR3 protein, CDR3 DNA. The D gene is left open where the match is weak. Clone size is shown for a subset of rows, as once, few, many or a class of expanded clone.

>TRBD1|many|TRBJ1-1|TRBV7-6
CASSLEGGGLEAFF
TGTGCCAGCAGCTTAGAAGGAGGGGGCCTTGAAGCTTTCTTT
>-|-|TRBJ1-2|TRBV27
CASSLSSSFYGYTF
TGTGCCAGCAGTTTATCGTCCAGTTTCTATGGCTACACCTTC
>TRBD1|-|TRBJ2-1|TRBV4-1
CASSQTGQGFDNEQFF
TGCGCCAGCAGCCAAACCGGACAGGGGTTCGACAATGAGCAGTTCTTC
>-|-|TRBJ2-1|TRBV5-4
CASSSDGISYNEQFF
TGTGCCAGCAGCTCGGACGGGATTTCCTACAATGAGCAGTTCTTC
>-|few|TRBJ1-1|TRBV7-9
CASSLGTRSEAFF
TGTGCCAGCAGCTTAGGAACGAGGTCTGAAGCTTTCTTT
>-|-|TRBJ2-2|TRBV18
CASSPAQVLRNTGELFF
TGTGCCAGCTCACCAGCACAAGTTTTGCGAAACACCGGGGAGCTGTTTTTT
>-|few|TRBJ2-1|TRBV4-3
CASSLDPGRSYNEQFF
TGCGCCAGCAGCCTAGACCCAGGGAGATCCTACAATGAGCAGTTCTTC
>-|few|TRBJ1-5|TRBV7-5
CISVSEALGDGCNQPQHF
-
>TRBD2|-|TRBJ2-7|TRBV14
CASSHRGGAFEQYF
TGTGCCAGCAGCCACCGGGGGGGGGCGTTTGAGCAGTACTTC
>TRBD1|-|TRBJ2-7|TRBV5-1
CASSLAGQTHEQYF
TGCGCCAGCAGCTTGGCGGGACAGACCCACGAGCAGTACTTC
>-|many|TRBJ2-3|TRBV7-6
CASSLSRAMTEDTQYF
TGTGCCAGCAGCCTCTCCCGCGCCATGACGGAAGATACGCAGTATTTT
>-|few|TRBJ1-4|TRBV7-9
CASRPIPRRFNEKLFF
TGTGCCAGCAGACCGATCCCCCGGCGGTTTAATGAAAAACTGTTTTTT